Listed below are T cell receptor beta chains from one sample, sequenced in a study of CD8 T cells in Susac syndrome. A single record per CDR3 protein comes from TCRdb applying MiXCR to the immunoSEQ multiplex PCR reads. The table shows more than 200,000 distinct CDR3 sequences, with just over 90% occurring only once. Sequencing was performed on CD4+ T cells from PBMCs. Receptors were obtained from a human donor with multiple sclerosis. The CDR3 runs from the conserved cysteine through the conserved F or W. D genes are given only for firm matches. Clone size is stated in some rows and not others, as once, few, many or a class when expanded.

>-|TRBJ2-5|TRBD1|TRBV20-1
TGCAGTGCCCATAGGGACAGGGGATTGAGTCCGGAGACCCAGTACTTC
CSAHRDRGLSPETQYF
>-|TRBJ1-4|-|TRBV23-1
-
CASSQSNSLMKNCFF
>-|TRBJ1-1|-|TRBV7-9
TGTGCCAGCAGTCGAGAAGGGGTTGCCGCTTTCTTT
CASSREGVAAFF
>-|TRBJ1-1|-|TRBV15
TGTGCCACCAGCCGCGGCGGGGGGGTCACTGAAGCTTTCTTT
CATSRGGGVTEAFF
>-|TRBJ2-2|-|TRBV19
TGTGCCAGTACCCTGGACGGAATCGGGTACGCCGGGGAGCTGTTTTTT
CASTLDGIGYAGELFF
>-|TRBJ2-4|TRBD2|TRBV29-1
TGCAGCGTCGGACTAGCGGGAGGGCGGGAAAACATTCAGTACTTC
CSVGLAGGRENIQYF
>once|TRBJ2-5|-|TRBV7-2
TGTGCCAGCAGTTCTGGCCGGGGGACCCAGTACTTC
CASSSGRGTQYF
>-|TRBJ1-1|-|TRBV10-3
TGTGCCTCCGACCCCGCAGGGAGGGGCACTGAAGCTTTCTTT
CASDPAGRGTEAFF
>-|TRBJ2-7|-|TRBV4-1
TGCGCCAGCGGACGGGGGGCAGTCATGTCCTACGAGCAGTACTTC
CASGRGAVMSYEQYF
>-|TRBJ1-5|-|TRBV4-2
TGTGCCAGCGAAAAAGGGGGGTTGGGCAATCAGCCCCAGCATTTT
CASEKGGLGNQPQHF
>-|TRBJ2-1|TRBD2|TRBV28
TGTGCCAGCAGTTCTATACGGCTAGCGGATCTATACAATGAGCAGTTCTTC
CASSSIRLADLYNEQFF
>-|TRBJ1-2|-|TRBV3-1
TGTGCCAGCAGCGATAGGGACATACTCTATGGCTACACCTTC
CASSDRDILYGYTF
>-|TRBJ2-5|TRBD2|TRBV6-5
TGTGCATCGAGCGGGAATTCGGAGACCCAGTACTTC
CASSGNSETQYF
>-|TRBJ1-2|-|TRBV12-3/TRBV12-4
TGTGCCAGCAGTTCCAGGGGCCTCTATGGCTACACCTTC
CASSSRGLYGYTF
>few|TRBJ2-4|-|TRBV5-4
TGTGCCAGCAGCTCGCCCGACTACGCCAAAAACATTCAGTACTTC
CASSSPDYAKNIQYF
>-|TRBJ1-4|-|TRBV7-9
TGTGCCAGCAGCTTATCGGGGAAGGAAGGAAAACTGTTTTTT
CASSLSGKEGKLFF
>-|TRBJ1-1|-|TRBV30
TGTGCCTCTTCTATCGGGACTCCCTCGGGCACTGAAGCTTTCTTT
CASSIGTPSGTEAFF
>-|TRBJ2-5|-|TRBV12-3/TRBV12-4
TGTGCCAGCACCACCGGGTCGGAAGAGACCCAGTACTTC
CASTTGSEETQYF
>-|TRBJ1-5|-|TRBV19
TGTGCCAGTAGTGCCTACGACAAAACATCGGAGCCCCAGCATTTT
CASSAYDKTSEPQHF
>-|TRBJ2-5|TRBD1|TRBV11-1
TGTGCCAGCAGCTCCCGGGACAGGGCAGGGACCCAGTACTTC
CASSSRDRAGTQYF
>-|TRBJ2-2|-|TRBV6-1
TGTGCCAGCAGTGCGGGCGGGCCCACCGGGGAGCTGTTTTTT
CASSAGGPTGELFF
>-|TRBJ2-7|-|TRBV28
TGTGCCAGCAGTTTACCTCCCGAGCAGTACTTC
CASSLPPEQYF
>few|TRBJ2-5|TRBD1|TRBV25-1
TGTGCCAGCATTGGACAGGAGTACCAAGAGACCCAGTACTTC
CASIGQEYQETQYF
>-|TRBJ2-3|-|TRBV19
TGTGCCAGTAGTATCTGGAGGGGCAACACAGATACGCAGTATTTT
CASSIWRGNTDTQYF
>-|TRBJ2-3|-|TRBV18
TGTGCCAGCTCACGCAGAGACACAGATACGCAGTATTTT
CASSRRDTDTQYF
>-|TRBJ2-3|TRBD2|TRBV7-9
TGTGCCAGCAGTCCCATGAGCGGGAGCAAGGCAGATACGCAGTATTTT
CASSPMSGSKADTQYF
>once|TRBJ2-4|TRBD1|TRBV20-1
TGCAGTGCTAATGCATTGGGACAGACCGATGACATTCAGTACTTC
CSANALGQTDDIQYF
>-|TRBJ1-6|-|TRBV20-1
TGCAGTGCTAGTGCCTTACAGGGAGCCTATAATTCACCCCTCCACTTT
CSASALQGAYNSPLHF
>-|TRBJ1-6|-|TRBV21-1
TGTGCCAGCAGCCCTAATTCACCCCTCCACTTT
CASSPNSPLHF
>once|TRBJ2-5|-|TRBV24-1
TGTGCCACCATGGGCAGAATAGACGGGACCCAGTACTTC
CATMGRIDGTQYF
>-|TRBJ1-5|-|TRBV19
TGTGCCAGTAGTCCCGGGGTTGAGGTGGATCGGCCCCAGCATTTT
CASSPGVEVDRPQHF
>once|TRBJ2-5|-|TRBV5-1
TGCGCCAGCAGCGGTTGGGGCCCCGGTGGCTCAGAGACCCAGTACTTC
CASSGWGPGGSETQYF
>-|TRBJ1-2|-|TRBV6-7
TGTGCCAGCAGTTCGGGACGGTCTAATCCTAACTATGGCTACACCTTC
CASSSGRSNPNYGYTF
>-|TRBJ1-1|TRBD1|TRBV12-3/TRBV12-4
TGTGCCAGCAGTTTTCGGACAGGAGGCACTGAAGCTTTCTTT
CASSFRTGGTEAFF
>-|TRBJ1-6|-|TRBV6-1
TGTGCCAGCAGTCCTCGTGGAAGCCGCAATTCACCCCTCCACTTT
CASSPRGSRNSPLHF
>-|TRBJ1-4|TRBD1|TRBV7-8
TGTGCCAGCAGCTCAAACAGGGGGCGCGATGAAAAACTGTTTTTT
CASSSNRGRDEKLFF
>-|TRBJ2-1|TRBD1|TRBV28
TGTGCCAGCAGTTCGGGACAGCGCCGATACAATGAGCAGTTCTTC
CASSSGQRRYNEQFF
>-|TRBJ2-7|TRBD1|TRBV2
TGTGCCAGCAGTCGACAGGGGATCTCCTACGAGCAGTACTTC
CASSRQGISYEQYF